This is a list of T cell receptor beta chains from one sample in a study of shared clonotypes between healthy human individuals. Measured with immunoSEQ multiplex PCR; TCRdb has only the in-frame clones, and not every one. The sample yields some 300,000 clones, 73% seen once. Input material: memory CD4+ T cells sorted from blood. The receptors were sampled from a man aged 25 to 40 in good health. CDR3s include the opening cysteine and the closing phenylalanine or tryptophan. A D gene is named only where the DNA matches it firmly. The size of a clone is reported for some rows only, either as once, few or many, or as a class for expanded clones.

v_call	clone_size	d_call	j_call	cdr3_aa	cdr3_nt
TRBV28	.	TRBD1	TRBJ1-1	CASSKRGQGPKDTEAFF	TGTGCCAGCAGTAAACGCGGACAGGGTCCTAAGGACACTGAAGCTTTCTTT
TRBV28	.	.	TRBJ1-5	CASSLPGRRLEPQHF	TGTGCCAGCAGTTTACCGGGACGGAGGTTAGAGCCCCAGCATTTT
TRBV9	.	TRBD1	TRBJ2-7	CASSVDWTGVFEQYF	TGTGCCAGCAGCGTAGATTGGACAGGGGTGTTCGAGCAGTACTTC
TRBV19	few	TRBD2	TRBJ2-3	CASSMASSGFSTDTQYF	TGTGCCAGTAGTATGGCCAGTAGCGGGTTCAGCACAGATACGCAGTATTTT
TRBV28	few	.	TRBJ1-2	CASSLPDYYGYTF	TGTGCCAGCAGTCTGCCCGATTACTATGGCTACACCTTC
TRBV4-3	.	.	TRBJ1-4	CASSPRTGYSEKLFF	TGCGCCAGCAGTCCTAGAACAGGGTATTCTGAAAAACTGTTTTTT
TRBV18	.	.	TRBJ1-6	CASSPGPGASPLHF	TGTGCCAGCTCTCCGGGACCGGGAGCCTCACCCCTCCACTTT
TRBV4-1	.	TRBD2	TRBJ2-1	CASSQAGTSGVYNEQFF	TGCGCCAGCAGCCAGGCCGGGACTAGCGGGGTTTACAATGAGCAGTTCTTC
TRBV6-5	.	.	TRBJ2-7	CASSYGTPGYEQYF	TGTGCCAGCAGTTACGGAACACCTGGTTACGAGCAGTACTTC
TRBV30	.	.	TRBJ2-5	CAWISAGKETQYF	TGTGCCTGGATCTCCGCGGGGAAGGAGACCCAGTACTTC
TRBV18	.	.	TRBJ1-2	CASSPESVNSGYTF	TGTGCCAGCTCACCAGAGTCGGTCAACTCTGGCTACACCTTC
TRBV18	.	.	TRBJ1-5	CASSPPSGPSNQPQHF	TGTGCCAGCTCACCACCATCCGGGCCCAGCAATCAGCCCCAGCATTTT